This TCR beta chain stems from a study of blood T cell repertoires in COVID-19. Profiled with immunoSEQ multiplex PCR; TCRdb holds only in-frame clones, not every one. The table records 120,000 or so clones, approximately 90% of them present only once. Germline CDR1 GTSNPN, CDR2 SVGIG (reference sequence). The CDR3 is 16 residues long. With 0 bases removed from V and 8 bases from J, the gap between germline ends came to 17 bases. The clonotype comes from a woman in her forties or fifties with acute or convalescent COVID-19. The sample consisted of peripheral blood. The chain couples TRBV30 to TRBJ1-6; possible D gene TRBD1, 6 bases. DNA for the CDR3: TGTGCCTGGAGTGTACTGGCCGTCAGGGGTGATTCACCCCTCCACTTT. Amino acids: CAWSVLAVRGDSPLHF.